Presented here are 18 T cell receptor beta chains from one specimen sequenced in a study of a mutant IDH1 vaccine in newly diagnosed glioma. These receptors have no identified antigens. The time point: week 23, last vaccination. Doses of 300 ug of mutant IDH1 20-mer peptide were given with topical imiquimod. Profiling relied on immunoSEQ multiplex PCR, and the TCRdb table lists in-frame clones only, not all of them. This sample yields 25,000 to 30,000 clones, of which 65% to 85% are seen a single time; over 7% belongs to the top ten. The sample was PBMCs, taken from a glioma patient whose treatment included an IDH1 peptide vaccine. The receptors originated from a woman under 30 with glioma.

The genes are TRBV6-1 and TRBJ1-4; D gene ambiguous. CDR1 and CDR2 from the germline V gene are MNHNS and SASEGT. This CDR3 comprises 16 residues. V lost 1 base and J 8 bases, leaving 17 bases between the germline ends. CDR3 coding DNA: TGTGCCAGCAGTGAAGAGGGCAGCTTGTCGGGAGAAAAACTGTTTTTT. Protein sequence: CASSEEGSLSGEKLFF.

The V gene is TRBV10-3, the J gene TRBJ2-1, with 13 bases lining up with TRBD2. The CDR3 length is 15 residues. Germline V CDR1 and CDR2: ENHRY, SYGVKD. Trimming took 3 bases from V and 7 from J; bases not matched to a gene: 3. The CDR3 DNA reads TGTGCCATCAGTGAACGGGGACTAGCGGGGAATGAGCAGTTCTTC. It specifies CAISERGLAGNEQFF.

This chain joins TRBV11-1 and TRBJ2-3; 11 nucleotides match TRBD1. V trimming: 5 bases; J trimming: 2 bases; junction bases outside the gene matches: 6. Germline CDR1 and CDR2: SGHAT and FQDESV (reference sequence). There are 16 residues in the CDR3. The CDR3, as DNA: TGTGCCAGCAGCAAAGCGGACAGGGGGCTCACAGATACGCAGTATTTT. This encodes CASSKADRGLTDTQYF.

This clone was detected only a few times. This chain connects TRBV14 to TRBJ1-1; D is ambiguous. The CDR3 spans 13 residues. The germline V gene encodes CDR1 SGHDN and CDR2 FVKESK. V was shortened by 4 bases and J by 1 base, with 7 bases between the two germline ends. The DNA for the CDR3 is TGTGCCAGCAGCCTGAGAGCGAACACTGAAGCTTTCTTT. This gives the protein CASSLRANTEAFF.

CDR3 loop: CATSAGYREQYF. The CDR3 DNA is TGTGCCACCTCGGCGGGATATCGAGAGCAGTACTTC. The chain has TRBV15 and TRBJ2-7, with D possibly TRBD2 on 6 matching bases. Germline assignment: CDR1 LNHNV and CDR2 YYDKDF (reference sequence). V lost 8 bases and J 7 bases, leaving 15 bases between the germline ends. There are 12 residues in the CDR3.

The rearrangement uses TRBV6-5 and TRBJ2-5; no clear D. Trimming stripped 6 bases from V and 7 bases from J, with 12 bases between. Per germline, CDR1 MNHEY and CDR2 SVGAGI. This CDR3 has 12 residues. The CDR3 DNA follows: TGTGCCAGCAGCCCCAATGGGTGGACCCAGTACTTC. Translation gives CASSPNGWTQYF.

The genes are TRBV6-5 and TRBJ2-7; possible D gene TRBD2, 6 bases. The V gene lost 6 bases and the J gene lost 7 bases, with 19 bases spanning the gap. This CDR3 has 14 residues. Germline-derived CDR1 and CDR2 are MNHEY and SVGAGI. In DNA, the CDR3 is TGTGCCAGCAGGAGATCCCACGCGGGGAGTGAGCAGTACTTC. The encoded protein is CASRRSHAGSEQYF.

V usage is TRBV4-1 and J usage is TRBJ2-7; 10 nucleotides agree with TRBD2. This CDR3 region has 14 residues. Germline CDR1 reads MGHRA; CDR2 reads YSYEKL. Losses at the gene ends were 6 bases for V and 3 bases for J; bases not matched to a gene: 5. For the CDR3, the DNA is TGCGCCAGCAGACCACGGACTAGCGGCTACGAGCAGTACTTC. Translating it yields CASRPRTSGYEQYF.

The chain recombines TRBV19 with TRBJ1-1; maybe TRBD1 (5 bases). The germline V and J ends were trimmed by 6 bases and 5 bases, with 16 bases remaining between them. CDR1 is LNHDA, CDR2 SQIVND, per germline (reference sequence). The CDR3 is 14 amino acids. CDR3 region: CASRPPGLRTEAFF. The CDR3 nucleotides read TGTGCCAGTAGACCGCCAGGGCTTAGGACTGAAGCTTTCTTT. Looking up the rest from reference TRBV19 and TRBJ1-1 gives the full variable domain: DGGITQSPKYLFRKEGQNVTLSCEQNLNHDAMYWYRQDPGQGLRLIYYSQIVNDFQKGDIAEGYSVSREKKESFPLTVTSAQKNPTAFYLCASRPPGLRTEAFFGQGTRLTVV.

This chain connects TRBV7-2 to TRBJ2-5, with TRBD1 identical over 8 bases. V lost 5 bases and J lost 5; bases outside the gene matches: 10. Germline CDR1 and CDR2: SGHTA and FQGNSA. This CDR3 spans 15 amino acids. The CDR3 protein is CASSPRTGKGETQYF. The CDR3 DNA reads as TGTGCCAGCAGCCCCCGGACAGGGAAAGGGGAGACCCAGTACTTC.

This clone occurred once. The J gene is TRBJ2-7, the V gene TRBV4-3; D gene uncertain. The CDR3 is made up of 14 amino acids. V was pared by 4 bases and J by 0 bases, with 10 bases between. CDR1 LGHNA and CDR2 YSLEER come from the germline V gene. CDR3 sequence reads: CASSLVTASYEQYF. The CDR3 coding sequence is TGCGCCAGCAGCCTCGTCACAGCCTCCTACGAGCAGTACTTC.

The chain links TRBV30 to TRBJ1-2; D gene ambiguous. The germline gives CDR1 GTSNPN, CDR2 SVGIG (reference sequence). The CDR3 is 15 residues long. V was trimmed by 0 bases and J by 2 bases, leaving 13 bases between them. DNA for the CDR3: TGTGCCTGGAGTGTACACCGGGATTTCAACTATGGCTACACCTTC. Its translation is CAWSVHRDFNYGYTF.

The rearrangement joins TRBV28 to TRBJ2-7; possible D gene TRBD1, 6 bases. Germline CDR1 is MDHEN and CDR2 is SYDVKM. The CDR3 is 14 amino acids. Trimming pared 4 bases from V and 7 bases from J, leaving 17 bases between. CDR3 in DNA: TGTGCCAGCAGTTCTAGACAGGTTCCGCTTGAGCAGTACTTC. Translation: CASSSRQVPLEQYF.

The rearrangement joins TRBV4-2 to TRBJ2-3, with 15 nucleotides matching TRBD2. Germline loops: CDR1 LGHNA, CDR2 YNFKEQ. This CDR3 spans 19 amino acids. The junction had 8 bases not matched to a gene; V was cut back by 0 bases and J by 4 bases. The CDR3 coding sequence is TGTGCCAGCAGCCAAGAATCTGGACTAGCGGGGGGGCCGCCAGATACGCAGTATTTT. It codes for CASSQESGLAGGPPDTQYF.

V is TRBV6-5 and J is TRBJ1-2; possible D gene TRBD1, 5 bases. V lost 5 bases, J lost 4 bases, and 11 bases lay in between. Looked up from germline, CDR1 is MNHEY and CDR2 is SVGAGI. This CDR3 comprises 13 residues. In nucleotides, the CDR3 is TGTGCCAGCAGTATCGGGACTTCCTATGGCTACACCTTC. Its translation: CASSIGTSYGYTF.

Details on this clone: The junction shows a germline mismatch at one end, possibly a read error. The rearrangement joins TRBV7-2 to TRBJ2-7; D is undetermined. The CDR3 spans 13 residues. Germline V CDR1 and CDR2: SGHTA, FQGNSA. The CDR3 sequence: CASTPASGYGQYF. The CDR3 coding sequence is TGTGCCAGCACACCCGCTTCCGGTTACGGGCAGTACTTC.

The chain carries TRBV4-2 and TRBJ1-1; 8 positions match TRBD1. The junction had 5 bases not matched to a gene; V was cut back by 4 bases and J by 10 bases. Germline CDR1 and CDR2: LGHNA and YNFKEQ. CDR3 length: 12 amino acids. CDR3 DNA: TGTGCCAGCAGCCTGGGAACAGGGGGAGCTTTCTTT. Protein product: CASSLGTGGAFF.

The chain carries TRBV4-1 and TRBJ2-1; 7 nucleotides align to TRBD1. The CDR3 has 17 residues. V lost 4 bases and J lost 1; bases outside the gene matches: 10. The germline V gene encodes CDR1 MGHRA and CDR2 YSYEKL. The CDR3 DNA sequence: TGCGCCAGCAGCCCGAGGGAGACAGGGAATTCCTACAATGAGCAGTTCTTC. This translates into CASSPRETGNSYNEQFF.